The next 22 T cell receptor beta chains were all read from a single sample in a study of cytotoxic CD8 clonotypes in ibrutinib-treated CLL. Sequenced by immunoSEQ multiplex PCR; TCRdb stores in-frame clones only, minus some. Of about 130,000 clones listed, around four fifths are singletons. Sequenced here: PBMCs, sampled after 24 months of ibrutinib treatment. These receptors came from a human donor with chronic lymphocytic leukemia.

This chain connects TRBV4-3 to TRBJ1-6; D not certain. The germline CDR1 and CDR2 sequences are LGHNA and YSLEER. V was trimmed by 2 bases and J by 7 bases, leaving 18 bases between them. The length of the CDR3 is 17 residues. CDR3 amino acids: CASSQSAGKDYNSPLHF. The CDR3 nucleotides read TGCGCCAGCAGCCAATCAGCGGGAAAAGATTACAATTCACCCCTCCACTTT.

The chain couples TRBV5-1 to TRBJ1-4, with unresolved D. V lost 4 bases and J lost 4, with 20 bases in between. This CDR3 is built from 17 residues. Germline loops: CDR1 SGHRS, CDR2 YFSETQ. In nucleotides, the CDR3 is TGCGCCAGCAGCCCCGGGGTGGTGAGTCTCGGTAATGAAAAACTGTTTTTT. Its protein is CASSPGVVSLGNEKLFF.

The rearrangement joins TRBV19 to TRBJ2-1, with D maybe TRBD2 (5 bases). Trimming took off 3 bases at V and 8 bases at J, with 8 bases between the two ends. Germline values: CDR1 LNHDA, CDR2 SQIVND (reference sequence). This CDR3 comprises 12 residues. CDR3 DNA sequence: TGTGCCAGTAGTATTTCGGGGTATGAGCAGTTCTTC. It codes for CASSISGYEQFF.

The rearrangement links TRBV5-4 to TRBJ1-4; D is unclear. The CDR3 is 14 residues long. Looked up from germline, CDR1 is SGHNT and CDR2 is YYREEE (reference sequence). V dropped 0 bases and J dropped 7 bases, with 10 bases sitting between them. CDR3 protein: CASSLGHAGEKLFF. CDR3 DNA sequence: TGTGCCAGCAGCTTGGGACACGCGGGTGAAAAACTGTTTTTT.

This sequence joins TRBV20-1 and TRBJ1-6; D gene uncertain. V dropped 2 bases and J dropped 10 bases, with 3 bases sitting between them. Per the germline V gene, CDR1 is DFQATT and CDR2 is SNEGSKA (reference sequence). There are 10 residues in the CDR3. This CDR3 is CSARKSPLHF. The CDR3 DNA is TGCAGTGCTAGAAAGTCACCCCTCCACTTT.

V and J are TRBV19 and TRBJ1-4; D remains unclear. Germline loops: CDR1 LNHDA, CDR2 SQIVND (reference sequence). V dropped 3 bases and J dropped 0 bases, with 11 bases sitting between them. The CDR3 extends over 16 amino acids. The CDR3 protein is CASSMRLVATNEKLFF. The CDR3 DNA follows: TGTGCCAGTAGTATGAGGTTGGTGGCAACTAATGAAAAACTGTTTTTT.

This clone was detected a few times. This chain uses TRBV2 with TRBJ1-2; D is unresolved. The CDR3 has 12 residues. Per germline, CDR1 SNHLY and CDR2 FYNNEI. Trimming removed 4 bases at V and 4 bases at J, with 7 bases between. The CDR3 DNA sequence: TGTGCCAGCAGTGGAGACACCTATGGCTACACCTTC. Translating it yields CASSGDTYGYTF.

The chain links TRBV6-5 to TRBJ2-1, with 9 bases fitting TRBD1. The CDR3 spans 14 residues. CDR1 and CDR2 from the germline V gene are MNHEY and SVGAGI. V was pared by 6 bases and J by 7 bases, with 7 bases of the junction left unmatched. The DNA of the CDR3 is TGTGCCAGCAGCCCAGGGACAGGGATGAATGAGCAGTTCTTC. This sequence encodes CASSPGTGMNEQFF.

This rearrangement joins TRBV11-2 to TRBJ1-3; weak D call: TRBD1 (5 bases). CDR1 is SGHAT, CDR2 FQNNGV, per germline. The CDR3 spans 17 residues. V was cut by 3 bases and J by 0 bases, with 15 bases left in between. The CDR3 loop reads CASSLGGGYFSGNTIYF. In DNA form, the CDR3 reads TGTGCCAGCAGCTTGGGTGGGGGTTACTTCTCTGGAAACACCATATATTTT.

Only a few counts were recorded for this clone. V is TRBV6-6 and J is TRBJ2-5, with 9 bases lining up with TRBD1. The CDR3 runs to 14 residues. Trimming at V came to 6 bases and at J to 4 bases, leaving 6 bases not matched to a gene. CDR1 and CDR2 (germline): MNHNY, SVGAGI (reference sequence). Written as DNA, the CDR3 is TGTGCCAGCAGGAATACAGGGGGCAGAGAGACCCAGTACTTC. Translating it yields CASRNTGGRETQYF.

This clone was detected once. The rearrangement uses TRBV7-6 and TRBJ2-2; 11 positions match TRBD2. After removal of 1 base from V and 5 bases from J, the junction contained 9 bases not matched to a gene. Germline lookup yields CDR1 SGHVS and CDR2 FNYEAQ. This CDR3 has 18 amino acids. CDR3 loop: CASSLVTSGGRWTGELFF. The CDR3 region has the DNA TGTGCCAGCAGCTTAGTAACTAGCGGGGGTCGATGGACCGGGGAGCTGTTTTTT.

The chain links TRBV30 to TRBJ1-1, with a weak D call TRBD1 (6 bases). The V end was cut by 8 bases, the J end by 0 bases, with 13 bases between. CDR1 is GTSNPN and CDR2 is SVGIG in the germline V gene (reference sequence). The length of the CDR3 is 13 residues. The CDR3 region has the DNA TGTGCCGTAGCCAGGGGCATGAACACTGAAGCTTTCTTT. Protein sequence: CAVARGMNTEAFF.

This clone was observed once. The rearrangement uses TRBV7-8 and TRBJ1-3; 9 bases are shared with TRBD1. The CDR3 length is 13 residues. V was clipped by 5 bases and J by 13 bases; unmatched bases: 9. Per the germline V gene, CDR1 is SGHVS and CDR2 is FQNEAQ. The CDR3 spells CASSIDGTGPIYF. The CDR3 DNA follows: TGTGCCAGCAGCATCGACGGGACAGGGCCAATATATTTT.

A remark on this clone: Other nucleotide sequences in the sample specify the same CDR3. The chain has TRBV10-3 and TRBJ1-2; 8 bases are a match to TRBD1. CDR3 length: 14 residues. The germline CDR1 and CDR2 sequences are ENHRY and SYGVKD. V dropped 2 bases and J dropped 2; count of bases not matched to a gene: 1. CDR3 sequence: CAISEGQGNYGYTF. In DNA form, the CDR3 reads TGTGCCATCAGTGAGGGACAGGGAAACTATGGCTACACCTTC.

A few counts support this clone. This sequence joins TRBV14 and TRBJ2-3; D could derive from TRBD1 or TRBD2 (5 bases each). The ends were cut back, 0 bases at V and 6 bases at J, with 16 bases in the middle. Germline V gene lookup returns CDR1 SGHDN and CDR2 FVKESK. The CDR3 extends over 16 amino acids. The CDR3 sequence: CASSQDKALAGDTQYF. The DNA for the CDR3 is TGTGCCAGCAGCCAAGATAAGGCCCTAGCAGGGGATACGCAGTATTTT.

The chain recombines TRBV2 with TRBJ1-3, with D uncertain. CDR3 length: 13 amino acids. The germline V and J ends were trimmed by 2 bases and 4 bases, with 6 bases remaining between them. Germline V gene data show CDR1 as SNHLY and CDR2 as FYNNEI. CDR3 DNA: TGTGCCAGCAGTGAATCGGCAGGAAACACCATATATTTT. Amino acid sequence: CASSESAGNTIYF.

The chain is built from TRBV5-5 and TRBJ1-1; D is unresolved. The V end lost 2 bases, the J end lost 5 bases, and 10 bases lay between the germline ends. CDR3 length: 13 amino acids. The germline CDR1 and CDR2 sequences are SGHKS and YYEKEE (reference sequence). CDR3 sequence reads: CASSFQFGTEAFF. The CDR3 DNA follows: TGTGCCAGCAGCTTCCAGTTCGGGACTGAAGCTTTCTTT.

The chain employs TRBV5-1 and TRBJ2-2; no firm D call. The V end lost 0 bases, the J end lost 6 bases, and 12 bases lay between the germline ends. CDR1 is SGHRS, CDR2 YFSETQ, per germline. This CDR3 spans 15 amino acids. In nucleotides, the CDR3 is TGCGCCAGCAGCTTGGGTGTTAGTCGAGCCGGGGAGCTGTTTTTT. Translating it yields CASSLGVSRAGELFF.

The chain combines TRBV9 with TRBJ2-2, with D unresolved. The CDR3 is made up of 16 amino acids. The germline V and J ends were trimmed by 0 bases and 4 bases, with 13 bases remaining between them. Per germline, CDR1 SGDLS and CDR2 YYNGEE. The CDR3 sequence: CASSVAAKSVTGELFF. CDR3 DNA: TGTGCCAGCAGCGTAGCAGCGAAGTCTGTCACCGGGGAGCTGTTTTTT.

The gene calls are TRBV6-1 and TRBJ2-5; 7 nucleotides line up with TRBD1. Losses at the gene ends were 5 bases for V and 1 base for J; bases not matched to a gene: 4. CDR1 is MNHNS, CDR2 SASEGT, per germline. The length of the CDR3 is 14 residues. DNA for the CDR3: TGTGCCAGCAGTTCTGGACAGGTCCAAGAGACCCAGTACTTC. Protein product: CASSSGQVQETQYF.

This clone was picked up one time. The J gene is TRBJ2-5, the V gene TRBV10-1; TRBD1 aligns across 9 bases. With V trimmed by 2 bases and J by 5 bases, 18 bases remained unmatched. The CDR3 runs to 19 residues. The germline V gene encodes CDR1 WNHNN and CDR2 SYGVQD (reference sequence). CDR3 in DNA: TGCGCCAGCAGTGAGGGGGGGAACCAACAGGACAGGGGACGGGAGACCCAGTACTTC. It encodes CASSEGGNQQDRGRETQYF.

This clone was counted once. As DNA, the CDR3 is TGTGCCAGTAGTACGACAGCCCCCTACGAGCAGTACTTC. This codes for CASSTTAPYEQYF. The V and J genes are TRBV19 and TRBJ2-7; the D gene is possibly TRBD1 (5 bases). The CDR3 has 13 residues. Germline V lookup: CDR1 LNHDA, CDR2 SQIVND (reference sequence). V was shortened by 4 bases and J by 2 bases, with 9 bases between the two germline ends.